Each of the 24 T cell receptor beta chains below was sequenced from the same sample in a study of chemoradiotherapy in HPV16-positive cancers. TCRdb's table, derived via immunoSEQ multiplex PCR, lists solely in-frame clones and lacks some. The sample carries approximately 35,000 clones, 80% to 95% recorded once. Source: blood, taken from a patient who underwent chemoradiotherapy. Receptor source: a human donor with HPV-associated anogenital cancer.

The CDR3 loop reads CASSQNRGYGYTF. The CDR3 coding sequence is TGTGCCAGCAGTCAGAACAGGGGGTATGGCTACACCTTC. V is TRBV6-5 and J is TRBJ1-2; 8 bases are shared with TRBD1. CDR1 MNHEY and CDR2 SVGAGI come from the germline V gene. CDR3 length: 13 amino acids. V gave up 5 bases and J gave up 5 bases; unmatched junction bases: 4.

The chain has TRBV11-2 and TRBJ2-1, with 9 bases that match TRBD1. Germline CDR1 and CDR2: SGHAT and FQNNGV. V lost 0 bases to trimming and J lost 6 bases; unmatched junction nucleotides: 6. This CDR3 is built from 16 residues. The CDR3 loop is CASSLEWTGVGNEQFF. Here the CDR3 DNA reads TGTGCCAGCAGCTTAGAATGGACAGGGGTCGGCAATGAGCAGTTCTTC. The full variable domain, its missing parts supplied by reference TRBV11-2 and TRBJ2-1, is EAGVAQSPRYKIIEKRQSVAFWCNPISGHATLYWYQQILGQGPKLLIQFQNNGVVDDSQLPKDRFSAERLKGVDSTLKIQPAKLEDSAVYLCASSLEWTGVGNEQFFGPGTRLTVL.

The J gene is TRBJ1-6, the V gene TRBV5-4; weak D call: TRBD1 (6 bases). Between the trimmed V and J ends, which lost 6 bases and 5 bases, there was a span of 21 bases. Per germline, CDR1 SGHNT and CDR2 YYREEE (reference sequence). This CDR3 region has 17 residues. For the CDR3, the DNA is TGTGCCAGCAAGCAAGGGACAACTTTCGCTAATAATTCACCCCTCCACTTT. Protein: CASKQGTTFANNSPLHF. The full variable domain, in which reference TRBV5-4 and TRBJ1-6 provide the parts outside the CDR3, is ETGVTQSPTHLIKTRGQQVTLRCSSQSGHNTVSWYQQALGQGPQFIFQYYREEENGRGNFPPRFSGLQFPNYSSELNVNALELDDSALYLCASKQGTTFANNSPLHFGNGTRLTVT.

The chain has TRBV5-8 and TRBJ1-2; 7 bases align to TRBD1. The CDR3 runs 13 residues. V was clipped by 2 bases and J by 4 bases; unmatched bases: 2. Germline V lookup: CDR1 SGHTS, CDR2 YDEGEE. The chain's CDR3 is CASSFRDSYGYTF. The CDR3 nucleotides read TGTGCCAGCAGCTTCCGGGACAGCTATGGCTACACCTTC.

The chain uses TRBV19 and TRBJ1-5; no definite D call. The CDR3 covers 13 residues. The germline V gene has CDR1 LNHDA and CDR2 SQIVND (reference sequence). Trimming removed 3 bases from V and 3 bases from J, with 6 bases in between. The CDR3 region has the DNA TGTGCCAGTAGTATGATCCTCAATCAGCCCCAGCATTTT. Translation: CASSMILNQPQHF.

The chain couples TRBV2 to TRBJ2-7; maybe TRBD1 (6 bases). V lost 5 bases to trimming and J lost 5 bases, with 10 bases between them. The germline V gene encodes CDR1 SNHLY and CDR2 FYNNEI. CDR3 length: 12 residues. CDR3 DNA: TGTGCCAGCAGTTACAGGGTCAACGAGCAGTACTTC. This gives the protein CASSYRVNEQYF. The full variable domain, rest sourced from reference TRBV2 and TRBJ2-7, is EPEVTQTPSHQVTQMGQEVILRCVPISNHLYFYWYRQILGQKVEFLVSFYNNEISEKSEIFDDQFSVERPDGSNFTLKIRSTKLEDSAMYFCASSYRVNEQYFGPGTRLTVT.

J is TRBJ2-7 and V is TRBV29-1; possibly TRBD2 for D (6 bases). This CDR3 is built from 12 residues. V was cut by 7 bases and J by 2 bases, with 12 bases left in between. Germline V gives CDR1 SQVTM, CDR2 ANQGSEA. CDR3 DNA: TGCAGCGCGCGCTCGGGGGCCTACGAGCAGTACTTC. Amino acid sequence: CSARSGAYEQYF.

The rearrangement links TRBV6-5 to TRBJ2-7, with TRBD1 matching 9 bases. Per germline, CDR1 MNHEY and CDR2 SVGAGI. This CDR3 has 16 amino acids. V was pared by 0 bases and J by 5 bases, with 8 bases of the junction left unmatched. CDR3 nucleotides: TGTGCCAGCAGTTACTCGTTCGGGACAGGGCTAAACGAGCAGTACTTC. It yields the protein CASSYSFGTGLNEQYF.

The chain employs TRBV11-2 and TRBJ1-1; D not certain. Germline V gene sequence: CDR1 SGHAT, CDR2 FQNNGV. Between the trimmed V and J ends, which lost 5 bases and 1 base, there was a span of 11 bases. The CDR3 consists of 14 residues. The CDR3 sequence: CASSGRATNTEAFF. In DNA form, the CDR3 reads TGTGCCAGCAGCGGCAGAGCGACGAACACTGAAGCTTTCTTT.

The genes are TRBV5-4 and TRBJ2-3; D possibly matches TRBD1 or TRBD2 (6 bases each). V was clipped by 2 bases and J by 4 bases, with 14 bases between them. Germline CDR1 SGHNT, CDR2 YYREEE (reference sequence). The CDR3 is made up of 15 amino acids. The CDR3 spells CASSLGRGVSDTQYF. CDR3 in DNA: TGTGCCAGCAGCTTAGGAAGGGGGGTTTCAGATACGCAGTATTTT. Based on the CDR3 plus reference TRBV5-4 and TRBJ2-3, the full variable domain is ETGVTQSPTHLIKTRGQQVTLRCSSQSGHNTVSWYQQALGQGPQFIFQYYREEENGRGNFPPRFSGLQFPNYSSELNVNALELDDSALYLCASSLGRGVSDTQYFGPGTRLTVL.

This chain uses TRBV5-1 with TRBJ2-3; D remains ambiguous. Between the trimmed V and J ends, which lost 0 bases and 2 bases, there was a span of 16 bases. Germline V gene lookup returns CDR1 SGHRS and CDR2 YFSETQ. The CDR3 is 17 residues long. The CDR3 loop reads CASSLAGSALITDTQYF. The CDR3 region has the DNA TGCGCCAGCAGCTTGGCTGGCAGTGCCTTGATCACAGATACGCAGTATTTT.

CDR3 in DNA: TGCGCCAGCGGCCTTGTAGGACGTCACCGGGCTGAAGCTTTCTTT. Residues: CASGLVGRHRAEAFF. The gene calls are TRBV5-1 and TRBJ1-1; no firm D call. Trimming left V 7 bases short and J 6 bases short, with 22 bases between. Germline lookup yields CDR1 SGHRS and CDR2 YFSETQ. The CDR3 totals 15 residues.

The chain has TRBV11-2 and TRBJ1-2, with a tentative D call TRBD1 (6 bases). The length of the CDR3 is 16 residues. V lost 0 bases and J 4 bases, leaving 15 bases between the germline ends. Germline values: CDR1 SGHAT, CDR2 FQNNGV. CDR3 amino acids: CASSLDPSWTAYGYTF. The DNA for the CDR3 is TGTGCCAGCAGCTTAGATCCTTCTTGGACAGCCTATGGCTACACCTTC.

V gene TRBV27 combines with J gene TRBJ1-2; 7 bases are a match to TRBD1. Trimming cost V 5 bases and J 8 bases; bases outside gene matches: 8. This CDR3 contains 13 residues. Germline CDR1 is MNHEY and CDR2 is SMNVEV (reference sequence). The CDR3 is CASSPRQGSGYTF. As DNA, the CDR3 is TGTGCCAGCAGTCCGAGACAGGGTTCGGGCTACACCTTC.

The chain has TRBV11-2 and TRBJ1-1; D call uncertain. This CDR3 is built from 15 residues. Trimming took off 1 base at V and 0 bases at J, with 9 bases between the two ends. Germline V gene lookup returns CDR1 SGHAT and CDR2 FQNNGV. CDR3 sequence: CASSLGSQMNTEAFF. The CDR3 bases are TGTGCCAGCAGCTTAGGGTCACAGATGAACACTGAAGCTTTCTTT.

Only one count was recorded for this clone. This chain connects TRBV6-5 to TRBJ2-1; 7 bases line up with TRBD2. The CDR3 contains 15 residues. The junction had 5 bases not matched to a gene; V was cut back by 2 bases and J by 4 bases. Germline CDR1 MNHEY, CDR2 SVGAGI. CDR3 DNA: TGTGCCAGCAGTTACGTGTCGGGGGGATACAATGAGCAGTTCTTC. Translating gives CASSYVSGGYNEQFF.

V and J are TRBV7-3 and TRBJ2-3; 7 bases agree with TRBD2. V lost 4 bases, J lost 5 bases, and 18 bases stayed unmatched. This CDR3 contains 18 residues. Germline lookup yields CDR1 SGHTA and CDR2 FQGTGA. The CDR3 sequence: CASSSLGGVPRNRDTQYF. DNA of the CDR3: TGTGCCAGCAGCTCACTGGGGGGGGTACCGCGAAATAGAGATACGCAGTATTTT.

V and J are TRBV7-2 and TRBJ1-5; the D is unclear. V dropped 2 bases and J dropped 3 bases, with 2 bases sitting between them. The length of the CDR3 is 12 residues. Per the germline V gene, CDR1 is SGHTA and CDR2 is FQGNSA. CDR3 loop: CASSLINQPQHF. Here the CDR3 DNA reads TGTGCCAGCAGCTTAATCAATCAGCCCCAGCATTTT. The full variable domain, with the rest looked up from reference TRBV7-2 and TRBJ1-5, is GAGVSQSPSNKVTEKGKDVELRCDPISGHTALYWYRQSLGQGLEFLIYFQGNSAPDKSGLPSDRFSAERTGGSVSTLTIQRTQQEDSAVYLCASSLINQPQHFGDGTRLSIL.

The chain has TRBV5-1 and TRBJ2-1; D gene uncertain. The CDR3 totals 15 residues. CDR1 SGHRS and CDR2 YFSETQ come from the germline V gene. Deletions cut 0 bases from V and 3 bases from J, with 10 bases between. The CDR3 is CASSLAGQSYNEQFF. The CDR3 DNA sequence: TGCGCCAGCAGCTTGGCCGGGCAGAGCTACAATGAGCAGTTCTTC.

This chain joins TRBV5-5 and TRBJ2-7; D is unresolved. Germline loops: CDR1 SGHKS, CDR2 YYEKEE (reference sequence). This CDR3 is built from 14 residues. V was shortened by 4 bases and J by 1 base, with 12 bases between the two germline ends. The CDR3 region is CASSPRTPSYEQYF. CDR3 nucleotides: TGTGCCAGCAGCCCAAGGACCCCATCCTACGAGCAGTACTTC.

The rearrangement links TRBV11-1 to TRBJ2-3; D is perhaps TRBD2 (6 bases). Trimming took off 2 bases at V and 6 bases at J, with 9 bases between the two ends. CDR3 length: 13 amino acids. Germline-derived CDR1 and CDR2 are SGHAT and FQDESV (reference sequence). CDR3: CASSLWGVDTQYF. In nucleotides, the CDR3 is TGTGCCAGCAGCTTATGGGGGGTCGATACGCAGTATTTT.

As DNA, the CDR3 is TGCGCCAGCAGCTTGGGGCCTAGTAGCAATCAGCCCCAGCATTTT. This translates into CASSLGPSSNQPQHF. The chain links TRBV5-1 to TRBJ1-5; D is ambiguous. This CDR3 is 15 amino acids long. Germline loops: CDR1 SGHRS, CDR2 YFSETQ. Deletions cut 0 bases from V and 0 bases from J, with 7 bases between.

The chain has TRBV6-4 and TRBJ1-2; D may be TRBD1 (5 bases). From germline, CDR1 is MRHNA and CDR2 SNTAGT. The V end lost 6 bases, the J end lost 7 bases, and 21 bases lay between the germline ends. The CDR3 totals 15 residues. The CDR3 spells CASSLHQGGLLGYTF. The DNA for the CDR3 is TGTGCCAGCAGCCTACACCAGGGTGGCTTACTTGGCTACACCTTC.

The chain recombines TRBV28 with TRBJ2-1; no clear D gene. The germline V gene encodes CDR1 MDHEN and CDR2 SYDVKM. The V end was cut by 2 bases, the J end by 6 bases, with 8 bases between. There are 13 residues in the CDR3. CDR3 residues: CASSLTRRNEQFF. The CDR3 DNA sequence: TGTGCCAGCAGTTTAACCCGCCGCAATGAGCAGTTCTTC.